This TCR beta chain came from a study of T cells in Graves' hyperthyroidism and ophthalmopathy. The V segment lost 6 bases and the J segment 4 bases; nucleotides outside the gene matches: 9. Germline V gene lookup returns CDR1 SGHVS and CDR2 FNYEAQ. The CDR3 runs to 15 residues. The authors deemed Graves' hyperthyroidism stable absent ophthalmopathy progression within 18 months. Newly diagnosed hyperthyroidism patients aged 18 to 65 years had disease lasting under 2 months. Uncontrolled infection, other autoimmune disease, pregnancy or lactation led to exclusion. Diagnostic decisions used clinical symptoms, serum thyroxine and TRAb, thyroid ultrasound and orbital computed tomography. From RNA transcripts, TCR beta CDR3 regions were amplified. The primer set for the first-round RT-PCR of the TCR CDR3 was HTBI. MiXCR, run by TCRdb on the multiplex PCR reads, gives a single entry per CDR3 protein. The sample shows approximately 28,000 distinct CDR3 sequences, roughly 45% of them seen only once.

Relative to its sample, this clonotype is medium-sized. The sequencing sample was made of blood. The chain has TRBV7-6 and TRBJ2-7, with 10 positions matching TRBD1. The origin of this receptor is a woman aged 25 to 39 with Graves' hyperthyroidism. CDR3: CASSLTGTGEYEQYF. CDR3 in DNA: TGTGCCAGCAGTCTAACCGGGACAGGGGAATACGAGCAGTACTTC. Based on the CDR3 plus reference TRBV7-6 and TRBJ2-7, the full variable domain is GAGVSQSPRYKVTKRGQDVALRCDPISGHVSLYWYRQALGQGPEFLTYFNYEAQQDKSGLPNDRFSAERPEGSISTLTIQRTEQRDSAMYRCASSLTGTGEYEQYFGPGTRLTVT.